This entry features one TCR beta chain sequence. Trimming took 8 bases from V and 4 from J; bases not matched to a gene: 10. The CDR3 extends over 14 amino acids. Germline lookup yields CDR1 MDHEN and CDR2 SYDVKM. Profiled with immunoSEQ multiplex PCR; TCRdb holds only in-frame clones, not every one. Of fewer than 300,000 clones in the sample, around 80% were seen once. The data belong to a study of control samples from healthy donors and cancer patients. The receptor comes from a woman aged 60 to 75 with lung cancer. Sequenced: PBMCs. The rearrangement uses TRBV28 and TRBJ1-2, with 7 nucleotides matching TRBD1. CDR3 DNA: TGTGCCAGCGACAGGGTCTTAGGAGGCTATGGCTACACCTTC. It is translated as CASDRVLGGYGYTF.